This record covers a single T cell receptor (beta chain). Its antigen is not identified. The CDR3 extends over 15 amino acids. Trimming shortened V by 4 bases and J by 5 bases, and 15 bases separated the two germline ends. Germline assignment: CDR1 SGHRS and CDR2 YFSETQ. This table comes from immunoSEQ multiplex PCR, and its TCRdb copy is limited to in-frame clones, with some not included. The sample consists of about 680,000 clones, roughly 90% of them appearing once. Specified treatment: about 20 received Ad26.COV2.S at low or high dose, single or two shots; about five received placebo; per-sample allocation not given. Samples came from day 63 after the first vaccine or placebo injection. This person who donated was an adult of 18-55 years in Boston. The data originate from a study of Ad26.COV2.S vaccination and SARS-CoV-2 variants. Whole-study context: Once, or twice with 56 days between doses, Ad26.COV2.S was given intramuscularly.

Study findings and constraints: The TCR breadth and depth analyses may have produced an underestimate of total T cell responses. People given the vaccine had a wider spike-specific TCR breadth than placebo recipients did.

The TCR sequence derives from a person aged 18-65 years who received the Ad26.COV2.S COVID-19 vaccine or a placebo. This specimen was peripheral blood, taken in a trial of Ad26.COV2.S vaccine versus placebo. The chain employs TRBV5-1 and TRBJ2-2; the D gene could be TRBD1 or TRBD2 (5 bases each). CDR3 amino acids: CASSRGQGSTGELFF. In DNA, the CDR3 is TGCGCCAGCAGCCGGGGTCAGGGCTCTACCGGGGAGCTGTTTTTT.